The 26 T cell receptor beta chains presented below share a single source sample, sequenced in a study of T cell repertoires in cytomegalovirus infection. No antigen has been identified for these receptors. A single record per CDR3 protein comes from TCRdb applying MiXCR to the reads. The data show 140,000 to 150,000 distinct CDR3 sequences, with over 30% seen just once and around 50% held by the top ten. Sequenced material: CD8+ T cells from cultured PBMCs, taken from culture after CMV antigen stimulation. Receptors were obtained from a human donor in good health (CMV status not recorded). Some clones in this sample may be carry-over from other donors' samples.

This chain uses TRBV13 with TRBJ2-7, with 9 bases lining up with TRBD1. Germline V gene lookup returns CDR1 PRHDT and CDR2 FYEKMQ (reference sequence). Losses at the gene ends were 5 bases for V and 3 bases for J; bases not matched to a gene: 5. The CDR3 has 14 amino acids. The CDR3, as DNA: TGTGCCAGCAGCCTGGGACAGGGAGACTACGAGCAGTACTTC. Translating it yields CASSLGQGDYEQYF.

A remark on this clonotype: The limits of the CDR3 on the DNA are not certain, so only TCRdb's listed CDR3 is given. V is TRBV4-1 and J is TRBJ1-2; no check of the table's D call, TRBD1, against the DNA was made. The CDR3 has 14 amino acids, counting both end residues. Germline lookup yields CDR1 MGHRA and CDR2 YSYEKL. CDR3 protein: CASSQVGTGNGYTF.

This clonotype showed up just a few times. The genes are TRBV24-1 and TRBJ1-5; unclear D gene. Trimming cost V 4 bases and J 4 bases, with 7 bases left between them. Looked up from germline, CDR1 is KGHDR and CDR2 is SFDVKD. CDR3 length: 13 residues. CDR3 DNA sequence: TGTGCCACCAGTGAAGATGGGAATCAGCCCCAGCATTTT. Its translation: CATSEDGNQPQHF.

The sample holds a few counts of this clonotype. The V gene is TRBV30, the J gene TRBJ2-3; D could derive from TRBD1 or TRBD2 (7 bases each). The CDR3 runs 15 residues. Germline V CDR1 and CDR2: GTSNPN, SVGIG (reference sequence). V lost 1 base and J 1 base, leaving 12 bases between the germline ends. The CDR3 spells CAWSAQGGRTDTQYF. The CDR3 nucleotides are TGTGCCTGGAGTGCCCAGGGGGGGCGCACAGATACGCAGTATTTT.

This chain joins TRBV12-3 or TRBV12-4 and TRBJ2-3; D uncertain. Trimming cost V 3 bases and J 6 bases, with 13 bases left between them. The CDR3 is 14 residues long. The CDR3 region is CASSLSTPHDTQYF. The CDR3, as DNA: TGTGCCAGCAGTTTGAGTACACCCCACGATACGCAGTATTTT.

A few counts support this clonotype. The chain uses TRBV11-2 and TRBJ2-3; 10 nucleotides align to TRBD2. CDR3 size: 16 residues. In germline, CDR1 is SGHAT, CDR2 FQNNGV. With V trimmed by 5 bases and J by 4 bases, 9 bases remained unmatched. This CDR3 reads CASSPQRGGPPDTQYF. The DNA of the CDR3 is TGTGCCAGCAGCCCCCAGCGGGGGGGCCCCCCAGATACGCAGTATTTT.

This clonotype was seen at least ten times. This chain joins TRBV7-8 and TRBJ2-3, with unresolved D. The CDR3 extends over 15 amino acids. The germline V gene has CDR1 SGHVS and CDR2 FQNEAQ. The V end lost 2 bases, the J end lost 0 bases, and 9 bases lay between the germline ends. CDR3 amino acids: CASSLSGSSTDTQYF. CDR3 DNA: TGTGCCAGCAGCTTATCGGGTTCTAGCACAGATACGCAGTATTTT.

The chain carries TRBV27 and TRBJ2-3; TRBD1 matches at 9 bases. V lost 6 bases to trimming and J lost 6 bases; unmatched junction nucleotides: 10. The CDR3 sequence is 15 residues long. Germline V gives CDR1 MNHEY, CDR2 SMNVEV (reference sequence). The CDR3 spells CASSPDRGSWDTQYF. CDR3 bases: TGTGCCAGCAGCCCGGACAGGGGTAGCTGGGATACGCAGTATTTT.

CDR3 sequence reads: CASSEYPEGYSNQPQHF. As DNA, the CDR3 is TGTGCCAGCAGTGAATACCCGGAAGGTTATAGCAATCAGCCCCAGCATTTT. The chain is built from TRBV2 and TRBJ1-5; D call uncertain. The CDR3 runs 17 residues. CDR1 is SNHLY, CDR2 FYNNEI, per germline. Trimming removed 2 bases from V and 0 bases from J, with 14 bases in between.

The V gene is TRBV19, the J gene TRBJ2-1; D possibly corresponds to TRBD2 (5 bases). V lost 3 bases and J lost 6, with 6 bases in between. CDR1 LNHDA and CDR2 SQIVND come from the germline V gene (reference sequence). The CDR3 has 12 amino acids. CDR3 sequence (DNA): TGTGCCAGTAGTATCGGAGGCAATGAGCAGTTCTTC. Translating it yields CASSIGGNEQFF.

The chain joins TRBV11-2 to TRBJ2-1; 12 bases line up with TRBD2. Looked up from germline, CDR1 is SGHAT and CDR2 is FQNNGV. This CDR3 is built from 16 residues. V shed 8 bases, J shed 8 bases, and the junction held 13 bases outside the gene matches. The CDR3 spells CASCTRPSGGADEQFF. The CDR3 DNA follows: TGTGCCAGCTGCACCCGCCCTAGCGGGGGGGCCGATGAGCAGTTCTTC. The entire variable domain, with the rest obtained from reference TRBV11-2 and TRBJ2-1, is as follows: EAGVAQSPRYKIIEKRQSVAFWCNPISGHATLYWYQQILGQGPKLLIQFQNNGVVDDSQLPKDRFSAERLKGVDSTLKIQPAKLEDSAVYLCASCTRPSGGADEQFFGPGTRLTVL.

The J gene is TRBJ1-1, the V gene TRBV12-3 or TRBV12-4; a weak D match, TRBD1 (5 bases). The CDR3 sequence is 14 residues long. Trimming removed 7 bases at V and 1 base at J, with 13 bases between. The CDR3: CASTPAGGNTEAFF. CDR3 in DNA: TGTGCCAGCACCCCGGCCGGGGGGAACACTGAAGCTTTCTTT.

CDR3 region: CSGQAGMAGELFF. CDR3 nucleotide sequence: TGCAGTGGTCAAGCAGGGATGGCCGGGGAGCTGTTTTTT. This rearrangement joins TRBV20-1 to TRBJ2-2, with D perhaps matching TRBD1 (5 bases). Trimming left V 7 bases short and J 6 bases short, with 15 bases between. The CDR3 is 13 residues long. Germline-derived CDR1 and CDR2 are DFQATT and SNEGSKA (reference sequence).

The sample holds many counts of this clonotype. V usage is TRBV7-8 and J usage is TRBJ2-1; no reliable D call. This CDR3 has 14 residues. The germline V gene encodes CDR1 SGHVS and CDR2 FQNEAQ. Trimming took off 8 bases at V and 0 bases at J, with 11 bases between the two ends. The CDR3 sequence is CASCWMVSYNEQFF. The CDR3 DNA reads TGTGCCAGCTGCTGGATGGTCTCCTACAATGAGCAGTTCTTC.

This clonotype was detected only a few times. Relative to the germline gene, one junction end is altered; a read error may explain this. The rearrangement uses TRBV2 and TRBJ2-1, with TRBD1 identical over 9 bases. The CDR3 is 13 residues long. The germline V gene has CDR1 SNHLY and CDR2 FYNNEI. The CDR3 DNA is TGTGCCAGGGGACAGGGCTCCAACAATGAGCAGTTCTTC. The encoded protein is CARGQGSNNEQFF.

The chain joins TRBV7-4 to TRBJ2-5, with 8 bases matching TRBD2. V dropped 5 bases and J dropped 2; count of bases not matched to a gene: 7. This CDR3 is built from 15 residues. CDR1 is SGHVT and CDR2 is SQSDAQ in the germline V gene. The CDR3 bases are TGTGCCAGCAGCATAATTCAGCGGGGGCAAGAGACCCAGTACTTC. This sequence encodes CASSIIQRGQETQYF.

By sample fraction, this clonotype is medium-sized. This chain connects TRBV6-2 or TRBV6-3 to TRBJ1-5, with D possibly being TRBD1 (6 bases). Germline values: CDR1 MNHEY, CDR2 SVGEGT. V was clipped by 7 bases and J by 5 bases, with 18 bases between them. This CDR3 region has 15 residues. CDR3 protein: CASNNAGQSYQPQHF. The CDR3 coding sequence is TGTGCCAGCAATAACGCCGGACAGAGTTATCAGCCCCAGCATTTT.

The gene calls are TRBV7-9 and TRBJ1-1, with D unclear. V was pared by 6 bases and J by 5 bases, with 13 bases between. Germline V CDR1 and CDR2: SEHNR, FQNEAQ (reference sequence). This CDR3 spans 13 amino acids. The CDR3 DNA sequence: TGTGCCAGCAGTTCCGCCCTGGAAACTGAAGCTTTCTTT. Translated: CASSSALETEAFF.

This clonotype appeared many times. This chain connects TRBV11-2 to TRBJ1-6, with unresolved D. The V end was cut by 3 bases, the J end by 0 bases, with 9 bases between. CDR3 length equals 16 residues. Germline V gives CDR1 SGHAT, CDR2 FQNNGV. The DNA for the CDR3 is TGTGCCAGCAGCTTCATACAGAGCTCCTATAATTCACCCCTCCACTTT. This encodes CASSFIQSSYNSPLHF.

This clonotype turned up a few times. The chain recombines TRBV19 with TRBJ1-2; 9 nucleotides match TRBD1. CDR1 and CDR2 from the germline V gene are LNHDA and SQIVND (reference sequence). The CDR3 is 13 residues long. The junction had 9 bases not matched to a gene; V was cut back by 6 bases and J by 10 bases. The CDR3 protein is CASSPPGQGFYTF. CDR3 bases: TGTGCCAGTAGCCCACCGGGACAGGGATTCTACACCTTC.

This clonotype was found a few times. The genes are TRBV2 and TRBJ1-1; possibly TRBD1 for D (6 bases). V was trimmed by 6 bases and J by 0 bases, leaving 11 bases between them. The germline gives CDR1 SNHLY, CDR2 FYNNEI. The CDR3 is made up of 14 amino acids. CDR3 nucleotide sequence: TGTGCCAGCAGGGCGGACAGTATGAACACTGAAGCTTTCTTT. Its protein product is CASRADSMNTEAFF.

Concerning this clonotype: Compared with germline, one end of the junction differs, possibly owing to a read error. The genes are TRBV11-2 and TRBJ2-7; TRBD1 might be the D (6 bases). The CDR3 runs to 13 residues. Germline assignment: CDR1 SGHAT and CDR2 FQNNGV. CDR3 coding DNA: TGTACCAGCAGCTTAACAGGGCTCCACGAGCAGTACTTC. This gives the protein CTSSLTGLHEQYF. The full variable domain, rest sourced from reference TRBV11-2 and TRBJ2-7, is EAGVAQSPRYKIIEKRQSVAFWCNPISGHATLYWYQQILGQGPKLLIQFQNNGVVDDSQLPKDRFSAERLKGVDSTLKIQPAKLEDSAVYLCTSSLTGLHEQYFGPGTRLTVT.

This clonotype came up many times. The J gene is TRBJ1-6, the V gene TRBV25-1, with D hard to call. The V end was cut by 4 bases, the J end by 0 bases, with 7 bases between. The CDR3 contains 15 residues. The germline gives CDR1 MGHDK, CDR2 SYGVNS. The CDR3 region is CASSAAVSYNSPLHF. The CDR3 DNA sequence: TGTGCCAGCAGTGCGGCCGTCTCCTATAATTCACCCCTCCACTTT.

The chain carries TRBV6-5 and TRBJ2-5, with 8 bases lining up with TRBD2. The V and J ends lost 5 bases and 4 bases, in that order; junction bases with no gene match: 9. The germline CDR1 and CDR2 sequences are MNHEY and SVGAGI. This CDR3 has 15 amino acids. The CDR3 sequence: CASSLGGGLGETQYF. The CDR3 nucleotides are TGTGCCAGCAGTCTCGGGGGGGGTTTGGGAGAGACCCAGTACTTC.

The CDR3 region is CATRESGGATDTQYF. The CDR3, as DNA: TGTGCCACCAGGGAGAGCGGGGGGGCGACAGATACGCAGTATTTT. V gene TRBV15 combines with J gene TRBJ2-3, with TRBD2 identical over 10 bases. The CDR3 loop spans 15 amino acids. Germline-derived CDR1 and CDR2 are LNHNV and YYDKDF (reference sequence). J lost 3 bases, V lost 6 bases, and 6 bases had no gene match. Drawing the rest from reference TRBV15 and TRBJ2-3, the complete variable domain is DAMVIQNPRYQVTQFGKPVTLSCSQTLNHNVMYWYQQKSSQAPKLLFHYYDKDFNNEADTPDNFQSRRPNTSFCFLDIRSPGLGDTAMYLCATRESGGATDTQYFGPGTRLTVL.

The V and J genes are TRBV20-1 and TRBJ2-1; no clear D. The CDR3 runs 8 residues. Per the germline V gene, CDR1 is DFQATT and CDR2 is SNEGSKA (reference sequence). CDR3 nucleotides: TGCAGCCCCAATGAGCAGTTCTTC. This translates into CSPNEQFF.